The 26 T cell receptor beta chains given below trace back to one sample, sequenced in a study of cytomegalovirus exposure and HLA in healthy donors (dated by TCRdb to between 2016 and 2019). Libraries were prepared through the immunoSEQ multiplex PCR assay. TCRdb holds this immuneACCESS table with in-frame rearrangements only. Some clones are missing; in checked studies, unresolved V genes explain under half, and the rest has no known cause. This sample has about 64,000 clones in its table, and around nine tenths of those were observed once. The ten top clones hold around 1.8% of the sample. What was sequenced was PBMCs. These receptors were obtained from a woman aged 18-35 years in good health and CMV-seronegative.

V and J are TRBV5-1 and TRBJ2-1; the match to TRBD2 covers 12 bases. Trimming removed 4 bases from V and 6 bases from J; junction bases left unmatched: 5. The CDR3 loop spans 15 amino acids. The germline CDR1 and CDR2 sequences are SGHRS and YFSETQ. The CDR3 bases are TGCGCCAGCAGCCCGGGACTAGCGGGTATCAATGAGCAGTTCTTC. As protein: CASSPGLAGINEQFF.

As DNA, the CDR3 is TGTGCCAGCAGCCTTGACATGCTCCAAGAGACCCAGTACTTC. It encodes CASSLDMLQETQYF. The chain is built from TRBV6-1 and TRBJ2-5; D uncertain. The CDR3 has 14 residues. V was cut by 6 bases and J by 1 base, with 12 bases left in between. The germline V gene encodes CDR1 MNHNS and CDR2 SASEGT.

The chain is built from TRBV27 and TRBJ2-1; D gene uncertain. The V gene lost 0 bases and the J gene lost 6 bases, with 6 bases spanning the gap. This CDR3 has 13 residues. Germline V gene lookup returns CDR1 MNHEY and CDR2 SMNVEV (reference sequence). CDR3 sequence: CASSLSSGNEQFF. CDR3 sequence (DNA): TGTGCCAGCAGTTTATCGTCCGGCAATGAGCAGTTCTTC.

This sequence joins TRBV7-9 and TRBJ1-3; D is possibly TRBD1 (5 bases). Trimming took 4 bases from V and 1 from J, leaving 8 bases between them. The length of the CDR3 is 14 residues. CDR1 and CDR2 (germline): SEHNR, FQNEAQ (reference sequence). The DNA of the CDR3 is TGTGCCAGCAGCTCCGCAGGGTCTGGAAACACCATATATTTT. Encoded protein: CASSSAGSGNTIYF.

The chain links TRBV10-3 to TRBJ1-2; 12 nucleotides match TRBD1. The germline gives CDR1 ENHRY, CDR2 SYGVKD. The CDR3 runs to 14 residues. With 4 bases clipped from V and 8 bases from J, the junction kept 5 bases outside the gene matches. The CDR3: CAISGPGQGAGYTF. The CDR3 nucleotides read TGTGCCATCAGTGGACCGGGACAGGGGGCAGGCTACACCTTC.

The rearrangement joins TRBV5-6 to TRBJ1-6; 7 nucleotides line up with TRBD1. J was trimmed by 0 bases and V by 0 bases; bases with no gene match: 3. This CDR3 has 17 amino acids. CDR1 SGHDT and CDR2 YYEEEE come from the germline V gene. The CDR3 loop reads CASSLGAGGSYNSPLHF. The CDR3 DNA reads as TGTGCCAGCAGCTTGGGTGCAGGGGGCTCCTATAATTCACCCCTCCACTTT. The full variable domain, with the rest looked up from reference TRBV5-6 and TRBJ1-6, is DAGVTQSPTHLIKTRGQQVTLRCSPKSGHDTVSWYQQALGQGPQFIFQYYEEEERQRGNFPDRFSGHQFPNYSSELNVNALLLGDSALYLCASSLGAGGSYNSPLHFGNGTRLTVT.

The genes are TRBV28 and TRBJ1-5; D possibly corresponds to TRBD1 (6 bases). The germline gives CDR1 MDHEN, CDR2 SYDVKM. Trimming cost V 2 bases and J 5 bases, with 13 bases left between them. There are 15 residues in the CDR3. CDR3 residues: CASSLPVAGDQPQHF. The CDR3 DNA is TGTGCCAGCAGTTTACCTGTGGCAGGGGATCAGCCCCAGCATTTT.

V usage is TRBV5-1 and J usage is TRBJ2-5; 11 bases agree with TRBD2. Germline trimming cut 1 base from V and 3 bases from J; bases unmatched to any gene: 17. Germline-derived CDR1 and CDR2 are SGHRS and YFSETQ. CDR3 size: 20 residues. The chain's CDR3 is CASSLYATRVSGRAEETQYF. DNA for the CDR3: TGCGCCAGCAGCTTGTATGCAACCAGGGTTAGCGGGAGGGCGGAAGAGACCCAGTACTTC.

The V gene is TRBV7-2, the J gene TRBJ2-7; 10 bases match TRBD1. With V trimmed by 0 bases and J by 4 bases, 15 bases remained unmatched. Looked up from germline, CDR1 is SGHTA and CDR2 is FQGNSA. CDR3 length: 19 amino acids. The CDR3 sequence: CASSLAAGIPGQGLYEQYF. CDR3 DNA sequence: TGTGCCAGCAGCTTAGCGGCAGGCATCCCGGGACAGGGGTTGTACGAGCAGTACTTC.

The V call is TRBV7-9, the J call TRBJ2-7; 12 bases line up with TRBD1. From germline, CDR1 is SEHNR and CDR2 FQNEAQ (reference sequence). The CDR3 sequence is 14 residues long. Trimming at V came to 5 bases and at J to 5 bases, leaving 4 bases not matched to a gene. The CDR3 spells CASSPGTGGNEQYF. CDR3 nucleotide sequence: TGTGCCAGCAGCCCCGGGACAGGGGGCAACGAGCAGTACTTC.

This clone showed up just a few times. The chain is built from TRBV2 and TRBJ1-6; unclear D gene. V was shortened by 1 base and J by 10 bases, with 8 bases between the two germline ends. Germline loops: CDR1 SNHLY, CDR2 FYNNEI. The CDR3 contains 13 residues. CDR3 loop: CASSEEIRSPLHF. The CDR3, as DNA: TGTGCCAGCAGTGAAGAAATCCGGTCACCCCTCCACTTT.

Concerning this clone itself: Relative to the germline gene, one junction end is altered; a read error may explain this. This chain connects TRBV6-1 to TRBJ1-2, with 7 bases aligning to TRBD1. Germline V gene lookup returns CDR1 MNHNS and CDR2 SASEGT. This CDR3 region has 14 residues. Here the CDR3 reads CASSRTGINYGHTF. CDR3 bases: TGTGCCAGCAGCCGGACAGGTATTAACTATGGCCACACCTTC.

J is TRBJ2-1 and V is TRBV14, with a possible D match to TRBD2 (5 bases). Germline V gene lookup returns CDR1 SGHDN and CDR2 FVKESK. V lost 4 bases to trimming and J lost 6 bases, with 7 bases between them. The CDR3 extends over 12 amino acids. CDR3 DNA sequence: TGTGCCAGCAGCCCAGGAGGCAATGAGCAGTTCTTC. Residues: CASSPGGNEQFF.

CDR3 amino acids: CASSIWLAGTGELFF. CDR3 coding DNA: TGTGCCAGTAGTATTTGGCTAGCGGGGACCGGGGAGCTGTTTTTT. The rearrangement uses TRBV19 and TRBJ2-2; 9 bases fit TRBD2. The junction had 4 bases not matched to a gene; V was cut back by 3 bases and J by 5 bases. The CDR3 contains 15 residues. The germline gives CDR1 LNHDA, CDR2 SQIVND (reference sequence).

CDR3 sequence reads: CASSPDQETQYF. The DNA of the CDR3 is TGTGCCAGCAGCCCAGACCAAGAGACCCAGTACTTC. The V gene is TRBV11-3, the J gene TRBJ2-5; no firm D call. The CDR3 is 12 amino acids. Germline assignment: CDR1 SGHNT and CDR2 YENEEA. V was pared by 5 bases and J by 0 bases, with 4 bases between.

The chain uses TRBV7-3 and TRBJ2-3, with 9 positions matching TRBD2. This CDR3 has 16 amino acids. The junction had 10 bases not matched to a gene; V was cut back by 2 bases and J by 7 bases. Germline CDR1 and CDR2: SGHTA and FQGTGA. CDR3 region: CASSLGAGGASYTQYF. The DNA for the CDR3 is TGTGCCAGCAGCTTAGGGGCGGGGGGGGCATCATATACGCAGTATTTT.

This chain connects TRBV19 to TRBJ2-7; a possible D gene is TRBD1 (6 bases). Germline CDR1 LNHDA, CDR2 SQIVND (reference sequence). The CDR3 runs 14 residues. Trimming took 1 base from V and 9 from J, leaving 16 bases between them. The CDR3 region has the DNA TGTGCCAGTAGTATAGCCGGGACCCGAGGGGGGCAGTACTTC. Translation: CASSIAGTRGGQYF.

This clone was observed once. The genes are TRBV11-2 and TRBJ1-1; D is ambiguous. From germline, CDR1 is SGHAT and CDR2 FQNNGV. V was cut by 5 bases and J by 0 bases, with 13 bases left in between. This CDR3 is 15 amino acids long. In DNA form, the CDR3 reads TGTGCCAGCAGCCCCCCGGGAAGAATGAACACTGAAGCTTTCTTT. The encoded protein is CASSPPGRMNTEAFF.

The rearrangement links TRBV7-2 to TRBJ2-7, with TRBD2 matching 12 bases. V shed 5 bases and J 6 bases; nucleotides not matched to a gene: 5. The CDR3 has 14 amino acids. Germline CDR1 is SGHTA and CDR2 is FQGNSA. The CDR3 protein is CASSALAGGPEQYF. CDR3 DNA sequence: TGTGCCAGCAGCGCGCTAGCGGGGGGGCCCGAGCAGTACTTC.

The CDR3 reads CASSSPGTSFEQYF. CDR3 in DNA: TGTGCCAGCAGTTCGCCCGGGACTAGTTTCGAGCAGTACTTC. The genes are TRBV6-5 and TRBJ2-7, with 8 bases matching TRBD2. This CDR3 is 14 amino acids long. After removal of 4 bases from V and 6 bases from J, the junction contained 8 bases not matched to a gene. Germline V gene sequence: CDR1 MNHEY, CDR2 SVGAGI.

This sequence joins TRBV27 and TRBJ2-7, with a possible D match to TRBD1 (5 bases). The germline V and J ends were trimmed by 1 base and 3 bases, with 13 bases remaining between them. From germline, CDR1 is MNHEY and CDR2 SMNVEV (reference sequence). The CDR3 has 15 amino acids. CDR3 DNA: TGTGCCAGCAGTTTATTAAGACAGACTGGCTACGAGCAGTACTTC. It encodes CASSLLRQTGYEQYF.

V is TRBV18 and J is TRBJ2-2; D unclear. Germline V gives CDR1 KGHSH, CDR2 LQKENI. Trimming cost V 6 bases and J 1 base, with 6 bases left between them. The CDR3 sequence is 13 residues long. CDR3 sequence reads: CASSERNTGELFF. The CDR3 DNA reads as TGTGCCAGCTCGGAGAGGAACACCGGGGAGCTGTTTTTT.

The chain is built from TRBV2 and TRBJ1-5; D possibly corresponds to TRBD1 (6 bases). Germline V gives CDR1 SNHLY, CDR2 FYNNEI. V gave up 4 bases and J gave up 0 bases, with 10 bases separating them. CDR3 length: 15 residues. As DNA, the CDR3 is TGTGCCAGCAGTGGCGACAGGATTAGCAATCAGCCCCAGCATTTT. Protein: CASSGDRISNQPQHF. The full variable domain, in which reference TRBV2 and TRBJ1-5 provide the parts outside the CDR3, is EPEVTQTPSHQVTQMGQEVILRCVPISNHLYFYWYRQILGQKVEFLVSFYNNEISEKSEIFDDQFSVERPDGSNFTLKIRSTKLEDSAMYFCASSGDRISNQPQHFGDGTRLSIL.

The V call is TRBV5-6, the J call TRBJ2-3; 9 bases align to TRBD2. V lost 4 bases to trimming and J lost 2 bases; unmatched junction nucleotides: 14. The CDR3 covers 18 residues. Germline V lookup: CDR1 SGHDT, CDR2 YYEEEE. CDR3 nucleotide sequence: TGTGCCAGCAGCGTGGCCCCTGGGAGCGGGGGGACCACAGATACGCAGTATTTT. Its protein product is CASSVAPGSGGTTDTQYF.

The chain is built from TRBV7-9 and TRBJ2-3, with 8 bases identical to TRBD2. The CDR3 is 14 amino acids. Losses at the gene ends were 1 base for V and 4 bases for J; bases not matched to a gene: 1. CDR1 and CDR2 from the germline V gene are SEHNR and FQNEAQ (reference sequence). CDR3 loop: CASSLELAADTQYF. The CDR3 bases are TGTGCCAGCAGCTTAGAACTAGCGGCAGATACGCAGTATTTT.

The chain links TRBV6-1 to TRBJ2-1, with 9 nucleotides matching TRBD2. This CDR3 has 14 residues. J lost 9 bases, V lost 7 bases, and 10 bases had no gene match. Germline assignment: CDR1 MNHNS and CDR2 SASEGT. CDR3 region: CASTLRGGLVEQFF. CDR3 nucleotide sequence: TGTGCCAGCACGTTGCGGGGGGGCCTCGTTGAGCAGTTCTTC.